This T cell receptor (beta chain) came from a study of blood T cell repertoires in COVID-19. The overall study: From T cells, B-cell-depleted T cells, or PBMCs came the material, which was cDNA or gDNA.

Ages ranged from roughly 18 to 100 years, with residence in approximately 23 US areas. Participant-reported clinical history was the basis for cohort assignment. CDR1 and CDR2 from the germline V gene are LGHDT and YNNKEL (reference sequence). The CDR3 extends over 13 amino acids. Trimming left V 2 bases short and J 5 bases short, with 7 bases between. Per the authors' pipeline: Amplifying reference gene primers gave estimates of nucleated cell counts. Sequencing used immunoSEQ multiplex PCR; TCRdb keeps in-frame clones, though not all of them. V and J calls and clone size are those listed in that table; D and trimming were worked out from the DNA. Among about 180,000 clones listed, roughly 87% were seen once. This clone was observed once.

The V gene is TRBV3-1 (or the pseudogene TRBV3-2), the J gene TRBJ1-5; D not resolved. Sequencing was done on a sample of PBMCs or T cells enriched from blood (not recorded which). The source of this sequence is a woman between 40 and 55 years old with acute COVID-19. The DNA for the CDR3 is TGTGCCAGCAGCCAATATCCCTATCAGCCCCAGCATTTT. It translates to CASSQYPYQPQHF.